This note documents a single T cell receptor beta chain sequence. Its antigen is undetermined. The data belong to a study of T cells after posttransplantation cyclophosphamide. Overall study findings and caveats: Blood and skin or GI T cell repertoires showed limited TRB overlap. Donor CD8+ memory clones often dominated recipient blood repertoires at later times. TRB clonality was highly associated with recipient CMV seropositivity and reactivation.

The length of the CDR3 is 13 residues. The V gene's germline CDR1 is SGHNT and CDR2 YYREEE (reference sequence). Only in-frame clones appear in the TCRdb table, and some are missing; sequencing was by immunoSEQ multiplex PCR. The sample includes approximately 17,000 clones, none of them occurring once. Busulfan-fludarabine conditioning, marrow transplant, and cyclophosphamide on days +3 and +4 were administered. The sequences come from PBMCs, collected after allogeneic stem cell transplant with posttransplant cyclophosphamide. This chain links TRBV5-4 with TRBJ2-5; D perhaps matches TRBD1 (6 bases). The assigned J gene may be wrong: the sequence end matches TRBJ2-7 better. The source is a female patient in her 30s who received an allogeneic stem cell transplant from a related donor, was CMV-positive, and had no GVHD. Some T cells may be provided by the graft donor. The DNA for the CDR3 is TGTGCCAGCAGCTACAGGGTTGGATACGAGCAGTACTTC. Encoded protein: CASSYRVGYEQYF.